This T cell receptor beta chain came from a study of blood T cell repertoires in COVID-19. Study information: Acute-phase and convalescent COVID-19 samples originated in the United States, Italy and Spain.

Clones were sequenced by immunoSEQ multiplex PCR, and TCRdb holds only the in-frame ones, with some missing. The repertoire has some 220,000 clones, 80% to 90% of them found once; the top ten carry roughly 3%. Material: PBMCs or T cells enriched from blood (not recorded which). The sequence was collected from a young woman in a cohort exposed to, infected with or recovered from COVID-19 (not recorded which).

CDR3 residues: CASSNDRLAEQETQYF. The CDR3 DNA reads TGCGCCAGCAGCAATGACAGACTAGCGGAACAAGAGACCCAGTACTTC. The rearrangement joins TRBV5-1 to TRBJ2-5; 9 positions agree with TRBD2. The CDR3 has 16 residues. Looked up from germline, CDR1 is SGHRS and CDR2 is YFSETQ. V gave up 4 bases and J gave up 2 bases; unmatched junction bases: 9.